A selection of T cell receptor beta chains follows, all from one sample in a study of cytomegalovirus exposure and HLA in healthy donors. TCRdb's copy holds only in-frame clones and misses some; the assay was immunoSEQ multiplex PCR. The sample comprises more than 95,000 clones, around three quarters of which are singletons, and about 13% rests with the top ten. Source material: PBMCs. These receptors came from a woman between 40 and 55 years old in good health and CMV-seropositive. Each CDR3 is given with its conserved first and last residue. The D gene is left open where the match is weak. Not every row has a clone size; where given, it reads once, few, many or a size class.

clone_size | j_call | v_call | d_call | cdr3_aa | cdr3_nt
NA | TRBJ2-2 | TRBV2 | NA | CASTNRAGGELFF | TGTGCCAGCACAAACAGGGCGGGCGGGGAGCTGTTTTTT
NA | TRBJ2-7 | TRBV5-1 | TRBD1 | CASRPRQGGYEQYF | TGCGCCAGCAGACCTAGACAGGGGGGCTACGAGCAGTACTTC
NA | TRBJ1-5 | TRBV6-5 | TRBD1 | CASSPGQGFRQPQHF | TGTGCCAGCAGTCCGGGACAGGGGTTTCGACAGCCCCAGCATTTT
NA | TRBJ2-7 | TRBV4-1 | NA | CASSQRFEGGIYEQYF | TGCGCCAGCAGCCAAAGATTCGAGGGAGGTATCTACGAGCAGTACTTC
NA | TRBJ1-2 | TRBV6-1 | NA | CASIRGQEEGYTF | TGTGCCAGCATTCGCGGGCAGGAGGAAGGCTACACCTTC
NA | TRBJ1-1 | TRBV6-4 | NA | CASSDGGPNTEAFF | TGTGCCAGCAGTGATGGGGGCCCAAACACTGAAGCTTTCTTT
NA | TRBJ2-1 | TRBV7-3 | NA | CATRSGRFNNEQFF | TGTGCCACCCGAAGCGGTCGGTTTAACAATGAGCAGTTCTTC
few | TRBJ2-1 | TRBV5-1 | TRBD2 | CASSRTSSYNEQFF | TGCGCCAGCAGCCGGACTAGCTCCTACAATGAGCAGTTCTTC
NA | TRBJ2-2 | TRBV28 | TRBD2 | CASSTPTSGRDGELFF | TGTGCCAGCAGTACGCCGACTAGCGGGAGAGACGGGGAGCTGTTTTTT
NA | TRBJ2-1 | TRBV7-9 | NA | CASSPERTYNEQFF | TGTGCCAGCAGCCCCGAGAGGACCTACAATGAGCAGTTCTTC
once | TRBJ2-3 | TRBV6-4 | TRBD1 | CASSEIGQGDRGDTQYF | TGTGCCAGCAGTGAGATCGGACAGGGGGACCGAGGAGATACGCAGTATTTT
NA | TRBJ1-2 | TRBV27 | NA | CASSLSRGYTF | TGTGCCAGCAGTTTATCGAGAGGCTACACCTTC
NA | TRBJ2-7 | TRBV28 | NA | CASTLVGRGKDYEQYF | TGTGCCAGCACCCTAGTCGGTAGAGGGAAAGATTACGAGCAGTACTTC
NA | TRBJ1-5 | TRBV11-2 | NA | CASSLQAIGQPQHF | TGTGCCAGCAGCTTACAGGCTATAGGTCAGCCCCAGCATTTT
NA | TRBJ2-7 | TRBV28 | TRBD2 | CASSFRRGIKYEQYF | TGTGCCAGCAGTTTCAGGCGGGGGATAAAATACGAGCAGTACTTC
NA | TRBJ1-1 | TRBV18 | NA | CASSQGERGTEAFF | TGTGCCAGCTCACAGGGCGAAAGGGGGACTGAAGCTTTCTTT
NA | TRBJ2-7 | TRBV15 | TRBD1 | CATSRDTGGSYEQYF | TGTGCCACCAGCAGAGATACAGGGGGTAGCTACGAGCAGTACTTC
NA | TRBJ2-1 | TRBV7-9 | TRBD1 | CASSSFVSQGVVNEQFF | TGTGCCAGCAGCTCCTTCGTTTCACAGGGGGTGGTCAATGAGCAGTTCTTC
NA | TRBJ2-5 | TRBV21-1 | NA | CASSWTGMRETQYF | TGTGCCAGCAGTTGGACAGGAATGAGGGAGACCCAGTACTTC
NA | TRBJ1-3 | TRBV4-2 | NA | CASSQEGTGGASGNTIYF | TGTGCCAGCAGCCAAGAAGGAACAGGAGGGGCCTCTGGAAACACCATATATTTT
NA | TRBJ2-1 | TRBV6-5 | NA | CASRVRDLPYNEQFF | TGTGCCAGCAGGGTCCGGGACTTGCCCTACAATGAGCAGTTCTTC
once | TRBJ2-1 | TRBV18 | TRBD1 | CASSPTWGQGVSEQFF | TGTGCCAGCTCACCAACCTGGGGACAGGGGGTGAGTGAGCAGTTCTTC
NA | TRBJ1-2 | TRBV19 | TRBD1 | CASSPDRGWNGYTF | TGTGCCAGTAGTCCCGACAGGGGATGGAATGGCTACACCTTC
NA | TRBJ1-1 | TRBV9 | NA | CASSPRWPPGGEAFF | TGTGCCAGCAGCCCCCGGTGGCCCCCCGGGGGTGAAGCTTTCTTT
NA | TRBJ2-7 | TRBV4-1 | TRBD2 | CASSQQLAGERYEQYF | TGCGCCAGCAGCCAGCAGCTAGCGGGAGAACGCTACGAGCAGTACTTC
NA | TRBJ2-5 | TRBV30 | TRBD1 | CAWSGRGTGLQETQYF | TGTGCCTGGAGTGGGAGGGGGACAGGGTTGCAAGAGACCCAGTACTTC
NA | TRBJ2-5 | TRBV9 | NA | CASGQGETQYF | TGTGCCAGCGGCCAGGGGGAGACCCAGTACTTC
once | TRBJ2-7 | TRBV18 | NA | CASSPTPSASSYEQYF | TGTGCCAGCTCACCAACCCCTTCGGCTAGTTCCTACGAGCAGTACTTC
NA | TRBJ1-3 | TRBV25-1 | NA | CASYSETGNTIYF | TGTGCCAGCTATAGTGAGACTGGAAACACCATATATTTT
NA | TRBJ2-1 | TRBV6-5 | TRBD2 | CASTGGRAQDEQFF | TGTGCCAGCACGGGCGGGAGGGCCCAGGATGAGCAGTTCTTC
NA | TRBJ1-1 | TRBV6-1 | NA | CASSEGGGDTEAFF | TGTGCCAGCAGTGAAGGAGGGGGGGACACTGAAGCTTTCTTT
NA | TRBJ2-3 | TRBV5-4 | TRBD2 | CASSLAGFPSTDTQYF | TGTGCCAGCTCCTTAGCGGGCTTCCCTAGCACAGATACGCAGTATTTT
NA | TRBJ1-1 | TRBV14 | NA | CASSLSENTEAFF | TGTGCCAGCAGCCTATCAGAGAACACTGAAGCTTTCTTT
NA | TRBJ2-1 | TRBV11-2 | TRBD2 | CASSPRASTSGSGEQFF | TGTGCCAGCAGCCCTAGAGCCTCGACTAGCGGGAGCGGTGAGCAGTTCTTC
NA | TRBJ2-2 | TRBV7-6 | TRBD2 | CASSREVAGNTGELFF | TGTGCCAGCAGCCGCGAGGTAGCGGGGAACACCGGGGAGCTGTTTTTT
NA | TRBJ1-2 | TRBV27 | NA | CATARAGYGYTF | TGTGCCACAGCACGGGCGGGGTATGGCTACACCTTC
NA | TRBJ1-2 | TRBV5-4 | NA | CASSYAGIYGYTF | TGTGCCAGCAGCTACGCCGGGATCTATGGCTACACCTTC
NA | TRBJ1-1 | TRBV30 | NA | CAWRGDLGGGAEAFF | TGTGCCTGGAGGGGGGACCTGGGGGGGGGAGCTGAAGCTTTCTTT
NA | TRBJ2-7 | TRBV11-2 | NA | CASSLQRPPFEQYF | TGTGCCAGCAGCCTTCAGCGGCCCCCTTTTGAGCAGTACTTC
NA | TRBJ2-7 | TRBV30 | NA | CAWSGVGGGTYEQYF | TGTGCCTGGAGTGGGGTAGGGGGAGGGACCTACGAGCAGTACTTC
NA | TRBJ1-4 | TRBV7-6 | NA | CASSSHLGNEKLFF | TGTGCCAGCAGCTCCCACCTCGGGAATGAAAAACTGTTTTTT
NA | TRBJ2-3 | TRBV5-4 | NA | CASSFPGSTDTQYF | TGTGCCAGCAGCTTTCCGGGGAGCACAGATACGCAGTATTTT
few | TRBJ2-2 | TRBV5-1 | TRBD2 | CASSVAGTSGIMAGELFF | TGCGCCAGCAGCGTGGCCGGGACTAGCGGGATTATGGCCGGGGAGCTGTTTTTT
NA | TRBJ2-1 | TRBV7-6 | TRBD2 | CASSLAGLAGGGEQFF | TGTGCCAGCAGCTTAGCGGGACTAGCGGGAGGAGGTGAGCAGTTCTTC
NA | TRBJ1-5 | TRBV10-3 | TRBD1 | CAISGTGYDQPQHF | TGTGCCATCAGTGGGACAGGGTATGATCAGCCCCAGCATTTT
NA | TRBJ2-3 | TRBV18 | TRBD2 | CASSGRLAGRYGTDTQYF | TGTGCCAGCTCGGGGCGACTAGCGGGACGTTATGGCACAGATACGCAGTATTTT
NA | TRBJ2-7 | TRBV7-3 | TRBD2 | CASSLQAGNGYEQYF | TGTGCCAGCAGCCTTCAAGCGGGGAATGGCTACGAGCAGTACTTC
NA | TRBJ2-1 | TRBV5-1 | NA | CASKDFNEQFF | TGCGCCAGCAAGGACTTCAATGAGCAGTTCTTC
few | TRBJ2-6 | TRBV6-5 | NA | CASSYSRGANVLTF | TGTGCCAGCAGTTACTCGAGAGGGGCCAACGTCCTGACTTTC
NA | TRBJ2-3 | TRBV7-9 | TRBD2 | CASSSLVVREGDTQYF | TGTGCCAGCAGCTCCCTAGTGGTGCGGGAGGGAGATACGCAGTATTTT
few | TRBJ1-2 | TRBV13 | NA | CASSPRESYGYTF | TGTGCCAGCAGCCCAAGAGAGTCCTATGGCTACACCTTC
NA | TRBJ2-3 | TRBV30 | TRBD2 | CAWTKLLAGEGNTQYF | TGTGCCTGGACCAAATTACTAGCGGGAGAAGGAAATACGCAGTATTTT
NA | TRBJ2-2 | TRBV14 | NA | CASSPLQNTGELFF | TGTGCCAGCAGCCCACTCCAAAACACCGGGGAGCTGTTTTTT
NA | TRBJ1-5 | TRBV30 | NA | CAWSVQELQPQHF | TGTGCCTGGAGTGTCCAAGAGTTGCAGCCCCAGCATTTT
few | TRBJ2-3 | TRBV19 | TRBD1 | CASSMGRGTGGADTQYF | TGTGCCAGTAGTATGGGTAGAGGGACAGGGGGCGCAGATACGCAGTATTTT
NA | TRBJ1-2 | TRBV28 | NA | CASKRDTYGYTF | TGTGCCAGCAAAAGGGACACATATGGCTACACCTTC
NA | TRBJ1-4 | TRBV14 | TRBD1 | CASSRDRGSNEKLFF | TGTGCCAGCAGCCGGGACAGGGGTAGTAATGAAAAACTGTTTTTT